This TCR beta chain was identified in a study of cytomegalovirus exposure and HLA in healthy donors. For this clone: The antigen is undetermined.

CDR1 is MNHEY, CDR2 SMNVEV, per germline (reference sequence). This CDR3 comprises 13 residues. V dropped 3 bases and J dropped 0 bases, with 3 bases sitting between them. PCR amplification relied on 60 Vbeta primers (plus 13 Jbeta primers). Using immunoSEQ multiplex PCR, the repertoire was profiled, and TCRdb retains in-frame clones only, with some absent. This table lists about 120,000 clones. Study-wide results and caveats: Some public TCRs appeared in many individuals, while most sequences were rare.

V gene TRBV27 combines with J gene TRBJ1-3; D uncertain. The receptor's source is a woman between 40 and 55 years old in good health and CMV-seropositive. Sequencing was carried out using PBMCs. The CDR3, as DNA: TGTGCCAGCAGTTTTAACTCTGGAAACACCATATATTTT. It specifies CASSFNSGNTIYF.